These 15 T cell receptor beta chains came from one sample sequenced in a study of blood T cell repertoires in COVID-19. Sequencing was performed with immunoSEQ multiplex PCR; in TCRdb, only in-frame clones are kept and a portion is missing. The data contain 60,000 to 80,000 clones, around 90% of them singletons. Sequencing was done on a sample of peripheral blood. The receptors originated from a human donor in a cohort sampled during active COVID-19.

This clone showed up just a few times. The chain uses TRBV4-2 and TRBJ2-3; D is perhaps TRBD2 (6 bases). Trimming removed 6 bases at V and 1 base at J, with 14 bases between. Germline CDR1 reads LGHNA; CDR2 reads YNFKEQ. This CDR3 spans 15 amino acids. The CDR3: CASRLTSRGTDTQYF. In DNA, the CDR3 is TGTGCCAGCAGACTAACTAGCCGGGGCACAGATACGCAGTATTTT.

The chain is built from TRBV6-1 and TRBJ1-5, with D perhaps matching TRBD1 (6 bases). The germline CDR1 and CDR2 sequences are MNHNS and SASEGT. Trimming shortened V by 2 bases and J by 9 bases, and 23 bases separated the two germline ends. This CDR3 region has 17 residues. CDR3 amino acids: CASSEPQRGHPMAPQHF. CDR3 nucleotides: TGTGCCAGCAGTGAACCCCAGAGGGGACACCCCATGGCGCCCCAGCATTTT.

This sequence joins TRBV4-3 and TRBJ2-3, with D perhaps matching TRBD2 (6 bases). Trimming pared 4 bases from V and 5 bases from J, leaving 16 bases between. The CDR3 is 15 residues long. The germline V gene encodes CDR1 LGHNA and CDR2 YSLEER. The CDR3 DNA reads as TGCGCCAGCAGCCTGACTACCTCCGGGGGAGATACGCAGTATTTT. This sequence encodes CASSLTTSGGDTQYF.

V gene TRBV6-6 combines with J gene TRBJ2-5, with a tentative D call TRBD2 (5 bases). This CDR3 is built from 13 residues. Trimming pared 4 bases from V and 2 bases from J, leaving 8 bases between. CDR1 is MNHNY and CDR2 is SVGAGI in the germline V gene (reference sequence). CDR3 bases: TGTGCCAGCAGTTTTCGGGGTCAAGAGACCCAGTACTTC. Protein sequence: CASSFRGQETQYF.

This clone was observed a few times. V is TRBV6-5 and J is TRBJ1-2; D may be TRBD1 (6 bases). In germline, CDR1 is MNHEY, CDR2 SVGAGI. CDR3 length equals 13 residues. V shed 6 bases and J shed 7 bases, with 15 bases lying between them. CDR3 DNA: TGTGCCAGCAGCTCAGGGGCCTCAGGTGGCTACACCTTC. Encoded protein: CASSSGASGGYTF.

The chain is built from TRBV10-3 and TRBJ2-7; TRBD2 matches at 7 bases. Germline V CDR1 and CDR2: ENHRY, SYGVKD. Trimming took 8 bases from V and 3 from J; bases not matched to a gene: 7. This CDR3 has 13 residues. CDR3 residues: CAISSGEGYEQYF. The CDR3 coding sequence is TGTGCCATCTCGTCCGGGGAGGGCTACGAGCAGTACTTC.

The V gene is TRBV4-1, the J gene TRBJ2-3, with TRBD2 matching over 9 bases. The trim removed 6 bases at V and 0 bases at J, leaving 1 base unmatched. This CDR3 has 14 residues. The germline V gene encodes CDR1 MGHRA and CDR2 YSYEKL. CDR3 sequence reads: CASSSGGSTDTQYF. The CDR3 DNA reads TGCGCCAGCAGTAGCGGGGGCAGCACAGATACGCAGTATTTT.

This chain connects TRBV4-2 to TRBJ1-2; no reliable D call. Germline CDR1 reads LGHNA; CDR2 reads YNFKEQ. CDR3 length: 19 residues. Trimming removed 3 bases from V and 4 bases from J, with 27 bases in between. The CDR3 here is CASSHVHGEEGPRAYGYTF. The CDR3 coding sequence is TGTGCCAGCAGCCACGTTCACGGGGAGGAAGGGCCTCGGGCCTATGGCTACACCTTC.

The chain combines TRBV18 with TRBJ2-7, with 7 positions matching TRBD2. Trimming took 2 bases from V and 2 from J; bases not matched to a gene: 6. CDR1 is KGHSH and CDR2 is LQKENI in the germline V gene. The CDR3 covers 15 residues. The CDR3 loop reads CASSPRTSETYEQYF. Written as DNA, the CDR3 is TGTGCCAGCTCACCAAGGACTAGTGAGACCTACGAGCAGTACTTC.

This clone was observed a handful of times. J is TRBJ1-5 and V is TRBV3-1 (or the pseudogene TRBV3-2), with 9 bases identical to TRBD1. From germline, CDR1 is LGHDT and CDR2 YNNKEL (reference sequence). This CDR3 comprises 13 residues. The trim removed 5 bases at V and 6 bases at J, leaving 2 bases unmatched. The CDR3 DNA is TGTGCCAGCAGCGGGGACAGGGTTCAGCCCCAGCATTTT. Protein product: CASSGDRVQPQHF.

The chain couples TRBV9 to TRBJ2-2; 7 bases line up with TRBD1. The V and J ends lost 3 bases and 2 bases, in that order; junction bases with no gene match: 7. Germline CDR1 and CDR2: SGDLS and YYNGEE. CDR3 length: 16 amino acids. CDR3 DNA: TGTGCCAGCAGCGGAACACAGGGGATTAACACCGGGGAGCTGTTTTTT. It translates to CASSGTQGINTGELFF.

The CDR3 DNA reads TGTGCCACCAGCAGGACCGGGACAGGGAATTCACCCCTCCACTTT. Residues: CATSRTGTGNSPLHF. V and J are TRBV15 and TRBJ1-6, with 9 bases aligning to TRBD1. This CDR3 comprises 15 residues. V shed 3 bases, J shed 7 bases, and the junction held 4 bases outside the gene matches. CDR1 is LNHNV and CDR2 is YYDKDF in the germline V gene (reference sequence).

The V and J genes are TRBV11-3 and TRBJ2-5, with 10 positions matching TRBD2. The V gene's germline CDR1 is SGHNT and CDR2 YENEEA. V shed 5 bases and J 7 bases; nucleotides not matched to a gene: 10. The CDR3 is 15 residues long. The CDR3 DNA is TGTGCCAGCAGCACCGGGACTAGCGAGTTTGGGACCCAGTACTTC. The encoded protein is CASSTGTSEFGTQYF.

This clone showed up just a few times. The chain uses TRBV7-3 and TRBJ1-1; 9 bases match TRBD1. The CDR3 length is 14 residues. The V and J ends lost 5 bases and 11 bases, in that order; junction bases with no gene match: 12. Germline values: CDR1 SGHTA, CDR2 FQGTGA. The CDR3 protein is CASSLNTGGAMAFF. CDR3 coding DNA: TGTGCCAGCAGCCTAAATACAGGGGGCGCCATGGCTTTCTTT.

The chain joins TRBV4-3 to TRBJ2-1, with a possible D match to TRBD1 (6 bases). In germline, CDR1 is LGHNA, CDR2 YSLEER. V lost 4 bases and J lost 8, with 12 bases in between. The CDR3 is made up of 13 amino acids. The CDR3 DNA reads as TGCGCCAGCAGCCCCCGCCCAGGGGATGAGCAGTTCTTC. This codes for CASSPRPGDEQFF.